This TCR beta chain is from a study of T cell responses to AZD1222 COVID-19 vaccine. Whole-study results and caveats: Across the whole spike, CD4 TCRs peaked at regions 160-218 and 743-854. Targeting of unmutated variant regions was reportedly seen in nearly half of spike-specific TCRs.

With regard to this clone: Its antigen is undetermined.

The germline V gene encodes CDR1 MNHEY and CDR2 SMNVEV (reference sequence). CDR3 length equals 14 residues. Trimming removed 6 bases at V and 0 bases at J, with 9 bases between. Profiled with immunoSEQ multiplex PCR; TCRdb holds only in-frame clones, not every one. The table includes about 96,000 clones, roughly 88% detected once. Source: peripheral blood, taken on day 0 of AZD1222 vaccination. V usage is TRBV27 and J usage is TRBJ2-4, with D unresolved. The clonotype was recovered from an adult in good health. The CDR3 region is CASRSVIAKNIQYF. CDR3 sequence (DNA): TGTGCCAGCAGGTCGGTCATAGCCAAAAACATTCAGTACTTC.